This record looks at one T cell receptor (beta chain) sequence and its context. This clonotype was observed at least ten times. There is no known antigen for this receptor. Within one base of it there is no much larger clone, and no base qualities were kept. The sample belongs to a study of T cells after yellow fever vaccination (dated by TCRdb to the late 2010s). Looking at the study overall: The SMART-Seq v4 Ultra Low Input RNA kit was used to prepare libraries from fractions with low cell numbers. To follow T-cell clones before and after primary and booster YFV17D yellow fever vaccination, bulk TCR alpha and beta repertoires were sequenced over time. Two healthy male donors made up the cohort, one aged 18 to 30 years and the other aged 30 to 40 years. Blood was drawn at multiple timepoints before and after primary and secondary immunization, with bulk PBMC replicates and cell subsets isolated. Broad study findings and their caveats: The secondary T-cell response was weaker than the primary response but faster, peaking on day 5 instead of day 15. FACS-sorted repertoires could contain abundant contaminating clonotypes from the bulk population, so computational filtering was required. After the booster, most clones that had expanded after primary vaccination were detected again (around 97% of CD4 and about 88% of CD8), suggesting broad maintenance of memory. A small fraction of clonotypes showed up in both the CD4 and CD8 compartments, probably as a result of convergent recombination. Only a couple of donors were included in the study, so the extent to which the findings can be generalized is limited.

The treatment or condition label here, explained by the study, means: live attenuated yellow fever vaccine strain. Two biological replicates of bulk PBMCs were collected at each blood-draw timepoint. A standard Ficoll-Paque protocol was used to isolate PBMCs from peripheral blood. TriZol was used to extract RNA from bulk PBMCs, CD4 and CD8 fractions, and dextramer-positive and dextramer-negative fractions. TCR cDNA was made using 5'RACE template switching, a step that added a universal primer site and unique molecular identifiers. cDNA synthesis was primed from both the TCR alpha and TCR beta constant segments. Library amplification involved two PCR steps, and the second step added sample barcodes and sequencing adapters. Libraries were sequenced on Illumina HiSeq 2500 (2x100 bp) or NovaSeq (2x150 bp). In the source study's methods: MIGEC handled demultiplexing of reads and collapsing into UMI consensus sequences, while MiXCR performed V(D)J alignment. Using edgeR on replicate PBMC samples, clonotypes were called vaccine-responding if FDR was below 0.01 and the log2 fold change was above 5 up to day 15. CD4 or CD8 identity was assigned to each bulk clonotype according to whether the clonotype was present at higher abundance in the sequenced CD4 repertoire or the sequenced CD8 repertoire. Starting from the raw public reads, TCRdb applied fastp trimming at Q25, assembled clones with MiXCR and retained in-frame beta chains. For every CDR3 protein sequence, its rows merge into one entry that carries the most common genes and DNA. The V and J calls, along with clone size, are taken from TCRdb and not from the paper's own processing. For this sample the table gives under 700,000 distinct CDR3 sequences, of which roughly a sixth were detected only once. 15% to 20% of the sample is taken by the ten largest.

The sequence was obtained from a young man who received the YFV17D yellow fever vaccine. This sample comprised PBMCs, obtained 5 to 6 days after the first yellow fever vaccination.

The nucleotide sequence is TGTGCCAGCAGCTCGGCGGAAATAGTCACTGAAGCTTTCTTT. This is translated as CASSSAEIVTEAFF. The chain joins TRBV7-6 to TRBJ1-1; there is no confident call for the D gene. The germline V gene supplies CDR1 SGHVS and CDR2 FNYEAQ. V lost 4 bases and J lost 4 bases; the stretch between them is 13 bases long. The CDR3 sequence holds 14 residues, the cysteine and phenylalanine included. Only the CDR3 region is kept as DNA, spanning 42 bases read in frame from base 1.